The 18 T cell receptor beta chains presented below share a single source sample, sequenced in a study of T-cell memory formation after mild COVID-19. One entry per CDR3 protein results from TCRdb running MiXCR on the 5' RACE reads. Of under 700,000 distinct CDR3 sequences listed, about a fifth are singletons. The sample consisted of PBMCs or a T cell subset sorted from them (not recorded which). The receptors were gathered from an adult woman who had mild COVID-19 (a few samples of this study predate the infection). Cell type and time point are not known.

The V gene is TRBV5-6, the J gene TRBJ1-1; 8 bases are shared with TRBD1. The V gene end was trimmed by 3 bases and the J gene end by 1 base; junction bases not matched to a gene: 5. Germline CDR1 and CDR2: SGHDT and YYEEEE. The CDR3 is 15 amino acids. CDR3 in amino acids: CASSSGGLGNTEAFF. The CDR3 DNA reads TGTGCCAGCAGCTCAGGGGGCTTGGGGAACACTGAAGCTTTCTTT.

This clonotype was seen a few times. The chain employs TRBV12-3 or TRBV12-4 and TRBJ2-1; either TRBD1 or TRBD2 may fit D (6 bases each). The CDR3 spans 17 residues. Trimming pared 3 bases from V and 0 bases from J, leaving 15 bases between. The CDR3 bases are TGTGCCAGCAGTTTGGGGGCGGGGCGGAGCTCCTACAATGAGCAGTTCTTC. Its translation: CASSLGAGRSSYNEQFF.

This clonotype showed up just a few times. The chain combines TRBV7-3 with TRBJ1-1, with unresolved D. The CDR3 extends over 14 amino acids. Trimming removed 5 bases at V and 1 base at J, with 11 bases between. The germline V gene has CDR1 SGHTA and CDR2 FQGTGA. The CDR3 DNA reads TGTGCCAGCAGCCCTGGTAGGGAGAACACTGAAGCTTTCTTT. It codes for CASSPGRENTEAFF.

J is TRBJ1-2 and V is TRBV2; weak D call: TRBD1 (6 bases). The germline V gene has CDR1 SNHLY and CDR2 FYNNEI. The CDR3 runs to 15 residues. V was cut by 3 bases and J by 4 bases, with 15 bases left in between. The CDR3 nucleotides read TGTGCCAGCAGTGAGATACAGGGAGGGACCTATGGCTACACCTTC. It yields the protein CASSEIQGGTYGYTF.

The gene calls are TRBV25-1 and TRBJ2-4; D remains ambiguous. V was shortened by 4 bases and J by 8 bases, with 6 bases between the two germline ends. The CDR3 loop spans 11 amino acids. CDR1 MGHDK and CDR2 SYGVNS come from the germline V gene. The CDR3 bases are TGTGCCAGCAGTGCCCCCCACATTCAGTACTTC. Protein product: CASSAPHIQYF.

The chain combines TRBV5-1 with TRBJ2-1; 9 bases align to TRBD2. This CDR3 contains 15 residues. Germline V lookup: CDR1 SGHRS, CDR2 YFSETQ. J gave up 7 bases and V 4 bases, and 9 bases lay outside the gene matches. The CDR3 loop reads CASSPRTSADNEQFF. DNA for the CDR3: TGCGCCAGCAGCCCCCGGACTAGCGCCGATAATGAGCAGTTCTTC.

A note on this clonotype: At one of its ends the junction is not consistent with the germline gene, which may arise from a read error. The chain is built from TRBV7-7 and TRBJ2-2; 7 positions match TRBD1. The CDR3 runs 15 residues. The germline V gene has CDR1 SSHAT and CDR2 FNYEAQ (reference sequence). The CDR3 region has the DNA TGTGCTAGCAGATTAGGTGCAGGGGGAACCGGGGAGCTGTTTTTT. Translated, it gives CASRLGAGGTGELFF.

Only a few counts were recorded for this clonotype. The V call is TRBV5-1, the J call TRBJ1-2, with a tentative D call TRBD1 (5 bases). Germline-derived CDR1 and CDR2 are SGHRS and YFSETQ. V was pared by 4 bases and J by 0 bases, with 16 bases between. The CDR3 runs 16 residues. CDR3: CASSLGDRSSNYGYTF. CDR3 bases: TGCGCCAGCAGCCTGGGGGACCGATCATCTAACTATGGCTACACCTTC.

This chain uses TRBV27 with TRBJ2-1; TRBD2 might be the D (6 bases). Germline loops: CDR1 MNHEY, CDR2 SMNVEV (reference sequence). V was clipped by 5 bases and J by 7 bases, with 12 bases between them. This CDR3 spans 13 amino acids. The CDR3 DNA is TGTGCCAGCAGTCACGGAGGGCGGAATGAGCAGTTCTTC. This encodes CASSHGGRNEQFF.

The CDR3 sequence: CASSLGVGGWDSYNEQFF. The CDR3 coding sequence is TGTGCCAGCAGCTTAGGGGTCGGGGGATGGGACTCCTACAATGAGCAGTTCTTC. This chain links TRBV11-3 with TRBJ2-1; D possibly corresponds to TRBD2 (6 bases). Deletions cut 1 base from V and 0 bases from J, with 16 bases between. CDR3 size: 18 residues. Per germline, CDR1 SGHNT and CDR2 YENEEA.

This clonotype was seen more than once but under ten times. The chain links TRBV5-1 to TRBJ1-6; 7 bases map to TRBD1. Germline V gene data show CDR1 as SGHRS and CDR2 as YFSETQ. V was pared by 0 bases and J by 11 bases, with 11 bases of the junction left unmatched. This CDR3 spans 16 amino acids. The CDR3 spells CASSLDYGTAQTPLHF. CDR3 nucleotide sequence: TGCGCCAGCAGCTTGGATTATGGGACAGCACAAACACCCCTCCACTTT.

This sequence joins TRBV27 and TRBJ2-5, with D perhaps matching TRBD1 or TRBD2 (6 bases each). Germline CDR1 and CDR2: MNHEY and SMNVEV (reference sequence). CDR3 length: 14 amino acids. V lost 4 bases and J lost 5, with 14 bases in between. CDR3 sequence (DNA): TGTGCCAGCAGTTCTTTGCGGGACAAGGAGACCCAGTACTTC. This translates into CASSSLRDKETQYF.

This chain connects TRBV5-1 to TRBJ2-1; D is perhaps TRBD2 (7 bases). Trimming left V 2 bases short and J 7 bases short, with 19 bases between. This CDR3 has 16 amino acids. From germline, CDR1 is SGHRS and CDR2 YFSETQ. The CDR3: CASSLQRGGGGNEQFF. The CDR3 DNA reads TGCGCCAGCAGCTTACAGAGGGGGGGCGGTGGTAATGAGCAGTTCTTC.

V is TRBV29-1 and J is TRBJ1-3, with 12 bases identical to TRBD1. Germline trimming cut 4 bases from V and 0 bases from J; bases unmatched to any gene: 10. Germline V CDR1 and CDR2: SQVTM, ANQGSEA. This CDR3 region has 18 residues. CDR3 region: CSVVPGQGARSSGNTIYF. As DNA, the CDR3 is TGCAGCGTTGTGCCGGGACAGGGGGCCCGGAGCTCTGGAAACACCATATATTTT.

This clonotype occurred many times. The J gene is TRBJ2-7, the V gene TRBV12-3 or TRBV12-4; 8 bases align to TRBD1. J lost 0 bases, V lost 6 bases, and 10 bases had no gene match. The CDR3 has 16 residues. The CDR3 spells CASSPQDRAISYEQYF. CDR3 bases: TGTGCCAGCAGCCCTCAGGACAGGGCGATCTCCTACGAGCAGTACTTC.

The chain carries TRBV12-3 or TRBV12-4 and TRBJ2-7; the match to TRBD1 covers 9 bases. V shed 6 bases, J shed 5 bases, and the junction held 5 bases outside the gene matches. The CDR3 has 13 amino acids. CDR3 sequence: CASSSTGGHEQYF. The CDR3 bases are TGTGCCAGCAGCAGTACAGGGGGCCACGAGCAGTACTTC.

The CDR3 is CSVGGDYEQYF. The CDR3 DNA sequence: TGCAGCGTGGGGGGGGACTACGAGCAGTACTTC. The chain carries TRBV29-1 and TRBJ2-7; 7 bases line up with TRBD2. J lost 3 bases, V lost 6 bases, and 2 bases had no gene match. Germline CDR1 SQVTM, CDR2 ANQGSEA. The CDR3 has 11 residues.

The chain links TRBV2 to TRBJ2-7, with D possibly matching TRBD1 (6 bases). The germline gives CDR1 SNHLY, CDR2 FYNNEI. V was cut by 7 bases and J by 0 bases, with 19 bases left in between. CDR3 length: 16 amino acids. The CDR3 is CASTHIQGKHSYEQYF. The CDR3 region has the DNA TGTGCCAGCACCCACATACAGGGAAAGCACTCCTACGAGCAGTACTTC.